The present T cell receptor (beta chain) was sequenced within a study of molecular identifiers for immune sequencing clone quantification. The table lists this clonotype with a few counts. A much bigger clone sits one base away, suggesting this may be a read error. Using its own MiXCR run on the PCR reads, TCRdb lists one record per CDR3 protein. The sample includes about 640,000 distinct CDR3 sequences, 20% seen only once; the top ten take roughly 0.83%. The germline CDR1 and CDR2 sequences are SEHNR and FQNEAQ (reference sequence). The CDR3 has 14 amino acids. The chain carries TRBV7-9 and TRBJ2-5; no definite D call. The origin of this receptor is a human donor in good health. Some libraries in this study had Jurkat cell RNA spiked in. The sequenced sample was naive CD8+ T cells from blood, with Jurkat cell RNA spiked in. Subset described: FACS-sorted CD8+CD4-CCR7+CD45RA+ naive T cells. DNA for the CDR3: TGTGCCAGCAGCTTAGCTTTCCAGCAAGAGGCCCAGTACTTC. Translating it yields CASSLAFQQEAQYF.